This T cell receptor (beta chain) stems from a study of blood T cell repertoires in COVID-19. Study in general: The United States, Italy and Spain provided the acute and convalescent COVID-19 samples. The analysed material was cDNA or gDNA that came from T cells, B-cell-depleted T cells, or PBMCs.

Source study methods: Amplified reference gene primers provided the basis for estimating nucleated cell counts. Some clones are missing from TCRdb's copy, which holds only in-frame ones; the method was immunoSEQ multiplex PCR. The V and J calls and the clone size are those of that table, but D and trimming were determined from the DNA. This table holds 310,000 or so clones, about 86% found once. The CDR3 has 16 residues. Trimming left V 0 bases short and J 3 bases short, with 12 bases between. The germline V gene encodes CDR1 SGHDT and CDR2 YYEEEE. The J gene is TRBJ1-4, the V gene TRBV5-6; a weak D match, TRBD1 (6 bases). This TCR was sampled from a woman in her twenties or thirties who had recovered from COVID-19. The sequenced sample was peripheral blood. The CDR3 nucleotides read TGTGCCAGCAGCTTGGTTGGGGGCGCCCCTAATGAAAAACTGTTTTTT. It encodes CASSLVGGAPNEKLFF. Full variable domain (rest looked up from reference TRBV5-6 and TRBJ1-4): DAGVTQSPTHLIKTRGQQVTLRCSPKSGHDTVSWYQQALGQGPQFIFQYYEEEERQRGNFPDRFSGHQFPNYSSELNVNALLLGDSALYLCASSLVGGAPNEKLFFGSGTQLSVL.